The clone carrying this T cell receptor beta chain was seen only once. No antigen is known for it. A junction boundary mismatches the germline segment, possibly from a read error. These data come from a study of CD8 T cells in Susac syndrome. The overall study: Within the group of sequenced Susac syndrome patients, five or six had active disease and eight were in remission.

The RNA, about 0.5 to 1 ug, was put through reverse transcription using random hexamers. TCR beta CDR3 was amplified by immunoSEQ covering 54 Vbeta and 13 Jbeta. From the immunoSEQ multiplex PCR reads, TCRdb called clonotypes with MiXCR, one entry per CDR3 protein. The sample has about 180,000 distinct CDR3 sequences, roughly 94% seen once. Study-level findings and limits: The CD4+ T cell repertoires in Susac syndrome did not show any clonal expansion.

Patients having Susac syndrome satisfied recently defined diagnostic criteria for definite or probable disease. The germline V gene has CDR1 GTSNPN and CDR2 SVGIG (reference sequence). This CDR3 has 13 residues. The sequencing sample was made of CD4+ T cells from PBMCs. This TCR derives from a human donor with Susac syndrome. The chain links TRBV30 to TRBJ1-5; D is ambiguous. The chain's CDR3 is CAWSLSDNHPQHF. In DNA, the CDR3 is TGTGCCTGGAGCTTGTCTGACAATCATCCCCAGCATTTT.